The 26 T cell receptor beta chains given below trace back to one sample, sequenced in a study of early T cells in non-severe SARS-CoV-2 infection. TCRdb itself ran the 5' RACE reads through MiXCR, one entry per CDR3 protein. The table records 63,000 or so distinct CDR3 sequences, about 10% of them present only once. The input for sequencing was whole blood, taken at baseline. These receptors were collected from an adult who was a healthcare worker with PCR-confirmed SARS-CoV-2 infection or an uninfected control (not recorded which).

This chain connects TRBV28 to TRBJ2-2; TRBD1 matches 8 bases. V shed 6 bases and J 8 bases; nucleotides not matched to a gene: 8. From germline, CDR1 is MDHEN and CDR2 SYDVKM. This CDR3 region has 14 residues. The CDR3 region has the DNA TGTGCCAGCAGAACAAGACAGGGGAGAGGGGAGCTGTTTTTT. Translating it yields CASRTRQGRGELFF.

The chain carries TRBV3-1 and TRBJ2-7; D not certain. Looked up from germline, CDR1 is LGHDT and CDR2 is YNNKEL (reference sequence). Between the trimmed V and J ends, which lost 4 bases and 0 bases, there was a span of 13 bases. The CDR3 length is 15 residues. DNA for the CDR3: TGTGCCAGCAGCCCCACTCCACCATACTCCTACGAGCAGTACTTC. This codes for CASSPTPPYSYEQYF.

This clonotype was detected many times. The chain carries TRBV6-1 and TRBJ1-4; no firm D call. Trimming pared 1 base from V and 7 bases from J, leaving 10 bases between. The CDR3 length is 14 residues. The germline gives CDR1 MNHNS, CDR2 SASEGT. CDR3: CASSEVNGFEKLFF. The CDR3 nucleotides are TGTGCCAGCAGTGAAGTAAACGGTTTTGAAAAACTGTTTTTT.

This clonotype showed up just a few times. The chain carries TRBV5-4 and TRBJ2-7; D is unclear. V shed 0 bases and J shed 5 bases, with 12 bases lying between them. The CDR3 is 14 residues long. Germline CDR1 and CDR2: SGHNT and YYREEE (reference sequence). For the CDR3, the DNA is TGTGCCAGCAGCTTGGCGGCAAGTTTAAACGAGCAGTACTTC. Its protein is CASSLAASLNEQYF. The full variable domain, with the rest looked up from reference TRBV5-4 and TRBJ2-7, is ETGVTQSPTHLIKTRGQQVTLRCSSQSGHNTVSWYQQALGQGPQFIFQYYREEENGRGNFPPRFSGLQFPNYSSELNVNALELDDSALYLCASSLAASLNEQYFGPGTRLTVT.

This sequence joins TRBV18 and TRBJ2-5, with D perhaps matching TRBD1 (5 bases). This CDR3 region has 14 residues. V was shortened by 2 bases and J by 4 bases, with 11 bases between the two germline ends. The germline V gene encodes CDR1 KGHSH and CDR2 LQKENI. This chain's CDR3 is CASSPFDSLETQYF. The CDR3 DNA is TGTGCCAGCTCACCATTCGACAGCTTAGAGACCCAGTACTTC.

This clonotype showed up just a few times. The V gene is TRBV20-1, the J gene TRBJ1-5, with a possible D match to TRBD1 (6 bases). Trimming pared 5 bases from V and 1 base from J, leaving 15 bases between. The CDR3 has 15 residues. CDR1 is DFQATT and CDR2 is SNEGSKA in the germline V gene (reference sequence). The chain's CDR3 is CSAAAGAGSNQPQHF. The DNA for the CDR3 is TGCAGTGCTGCAGCAGGGGCGGGGAGCAATCAGCCCCAGCATTTT.

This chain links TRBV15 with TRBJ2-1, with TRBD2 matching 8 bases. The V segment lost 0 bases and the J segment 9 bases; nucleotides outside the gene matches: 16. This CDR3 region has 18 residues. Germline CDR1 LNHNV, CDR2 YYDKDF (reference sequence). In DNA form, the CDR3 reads TGTGCCACCAGCAGAGAGCGGGGCGGGAGGACGATTTTAGTTGAGCAGTTCTTC. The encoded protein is CATSRERGGRTILVEQFF.

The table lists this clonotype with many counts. The CDR3 here is CASSRPSTDTQYF. The DNA of the CDR3 is TGTGCCAGCAGTCGACCTAGCACAGATACGCAGTATTTT. The chain is built from TRBV25-1 and TRBJ2-3, with D hard to call. Germline CDR1 reads MGHDK; CDR2 reads SYGVNS. V was cut by 5 bases and J by 0 bases, with 6 bases left in between. This CDR3 has 13 amino acids. Filled out from reference TRBV25-1 and TRBJ2-3, the complete variable domain reads EADIYQTPRYLVIGTGKKITLECSQTMGHDKMYWYQQDPGMELHLIHYSYGVNSTEKGDLSSESTVSRIRTEHFPLTLESARPSHTSQYLCASSRPSTDTQYFGPGTRLTVL.

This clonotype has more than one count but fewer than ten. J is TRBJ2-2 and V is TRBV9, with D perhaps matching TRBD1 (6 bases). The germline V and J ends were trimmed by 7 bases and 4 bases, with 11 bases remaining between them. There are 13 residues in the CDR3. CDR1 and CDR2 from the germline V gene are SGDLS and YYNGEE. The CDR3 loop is CASGRGPTGELFF. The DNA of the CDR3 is TGTGCCAGCGGCAGGGGTCCCACCGGGGAGCTGTTTTTT.

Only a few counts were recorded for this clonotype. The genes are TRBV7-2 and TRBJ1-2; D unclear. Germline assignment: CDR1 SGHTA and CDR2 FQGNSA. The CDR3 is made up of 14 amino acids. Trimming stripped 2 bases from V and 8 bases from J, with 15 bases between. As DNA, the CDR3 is TGTGCCAGCAGCTTAAGTAGCCTTTCGGGAGGCTACACCTTC. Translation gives CASSLSSLSGGYTF.

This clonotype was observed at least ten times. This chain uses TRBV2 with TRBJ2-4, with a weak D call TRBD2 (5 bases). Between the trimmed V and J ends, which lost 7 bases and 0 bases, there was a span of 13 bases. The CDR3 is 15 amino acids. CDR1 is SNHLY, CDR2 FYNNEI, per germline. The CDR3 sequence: CASTPQAGAKNIQYF. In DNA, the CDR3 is TGTGCCAGCACTCCTCAGGCGGGAGCCAAAAACATTCAGTACTTC.

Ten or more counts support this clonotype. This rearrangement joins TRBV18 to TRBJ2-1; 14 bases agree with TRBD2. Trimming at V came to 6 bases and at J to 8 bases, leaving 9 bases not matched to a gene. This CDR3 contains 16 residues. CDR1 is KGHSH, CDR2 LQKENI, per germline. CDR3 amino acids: CASSGGTSGSLYEQFF. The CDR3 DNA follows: TGTGCCAGCTCGGGCGGGACTAGCGGGAGTCTCTATGAGCAGTTCTTC.

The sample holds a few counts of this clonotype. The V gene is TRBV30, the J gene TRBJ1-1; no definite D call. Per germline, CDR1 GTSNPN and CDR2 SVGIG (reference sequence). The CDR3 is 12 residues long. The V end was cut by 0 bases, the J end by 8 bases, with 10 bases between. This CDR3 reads CAWSVPDQEAFF. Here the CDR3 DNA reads TGTGCCTGGAGTGTACCTGACCAGGAAGCTTTCTTT.

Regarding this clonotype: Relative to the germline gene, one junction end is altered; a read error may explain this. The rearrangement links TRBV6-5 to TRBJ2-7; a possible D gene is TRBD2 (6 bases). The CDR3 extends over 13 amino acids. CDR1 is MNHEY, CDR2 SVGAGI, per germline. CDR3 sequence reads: CASSYGAGAFPSF. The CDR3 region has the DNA TGTGCCAGCAGTTACGGAGCGGGTGCCTTTCCTTCCTTC.

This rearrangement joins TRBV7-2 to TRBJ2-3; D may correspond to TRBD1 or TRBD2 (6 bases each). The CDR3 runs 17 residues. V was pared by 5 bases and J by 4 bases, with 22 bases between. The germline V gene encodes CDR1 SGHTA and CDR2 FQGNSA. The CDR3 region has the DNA TGTGCCAGCAGCATCAGGGGCGGGGTGGCCCGCGCAGATACGCAGTATTTT. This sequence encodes CASSIRGGVARADTQYF.

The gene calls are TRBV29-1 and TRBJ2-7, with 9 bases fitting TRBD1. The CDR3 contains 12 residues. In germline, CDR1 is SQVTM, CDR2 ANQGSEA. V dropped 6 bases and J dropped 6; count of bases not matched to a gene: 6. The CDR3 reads CSVEPTGGEQYF. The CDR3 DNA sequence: TGCAGCGTCGAGCCGACAGGGGGCGAGCAGTACTTC.

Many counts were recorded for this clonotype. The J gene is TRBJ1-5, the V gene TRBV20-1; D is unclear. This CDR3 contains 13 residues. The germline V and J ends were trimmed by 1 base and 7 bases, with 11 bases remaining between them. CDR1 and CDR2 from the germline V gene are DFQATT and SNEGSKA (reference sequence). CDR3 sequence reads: CSARAGVRQPQHF. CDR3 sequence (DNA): TGCAGTGCTAGAGCCGGGGTTCGACAGCCCCAGCATTTT.

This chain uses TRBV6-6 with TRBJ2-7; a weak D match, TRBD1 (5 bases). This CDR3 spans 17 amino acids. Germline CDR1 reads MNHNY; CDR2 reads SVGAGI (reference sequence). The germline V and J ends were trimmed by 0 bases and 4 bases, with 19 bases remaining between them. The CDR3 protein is CASSYSSPRALSYEQYF. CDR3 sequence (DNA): TGTGCCAGCAGTTACTCGAGCCCCAGGGCGCTCTCGTACGAGCAGTACTTC.

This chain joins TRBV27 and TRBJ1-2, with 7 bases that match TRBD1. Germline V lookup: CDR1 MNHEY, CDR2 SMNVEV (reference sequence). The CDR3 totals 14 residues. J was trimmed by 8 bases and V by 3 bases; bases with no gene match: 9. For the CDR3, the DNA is TGTGCCAGCAGTTTGACAGGGTGGTTGGGAGGCTACACCTTC. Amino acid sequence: CASSLTGWLGGYTF.

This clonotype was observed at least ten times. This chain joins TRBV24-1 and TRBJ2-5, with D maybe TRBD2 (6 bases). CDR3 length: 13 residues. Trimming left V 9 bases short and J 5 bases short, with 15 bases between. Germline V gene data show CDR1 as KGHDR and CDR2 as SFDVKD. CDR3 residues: CATPREPWETQYF. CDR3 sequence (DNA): TGTGCCACCCCACGGGAGCCGTGGGAGACCCAGTACTTC.

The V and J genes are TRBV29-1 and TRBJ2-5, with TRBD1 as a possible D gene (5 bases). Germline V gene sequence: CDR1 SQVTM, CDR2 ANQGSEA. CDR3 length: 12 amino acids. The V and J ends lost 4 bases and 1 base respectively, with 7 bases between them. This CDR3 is CSVGQSQETQYF. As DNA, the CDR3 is TGCAGCGTTGGACAGTCCCAAGAGACCCAGTACTTC.

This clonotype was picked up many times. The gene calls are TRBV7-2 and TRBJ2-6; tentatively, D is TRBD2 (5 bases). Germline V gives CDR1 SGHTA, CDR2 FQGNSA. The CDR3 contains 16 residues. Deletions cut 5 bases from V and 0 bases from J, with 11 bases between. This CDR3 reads CASSGGRNSGANVLTF. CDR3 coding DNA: TGTGCCAGCAGCGGAGGACGCAACTCTGGGGCCAACGTCCTGACTTTC.

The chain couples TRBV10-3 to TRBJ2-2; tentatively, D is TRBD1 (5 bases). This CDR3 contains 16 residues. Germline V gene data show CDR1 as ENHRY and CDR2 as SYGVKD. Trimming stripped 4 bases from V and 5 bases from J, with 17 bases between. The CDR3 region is CAISAIVTVITGELFF. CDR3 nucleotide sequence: TGTGCCATCAGTGCAATCGTGACAGTGATAACCGGGGAGCTGTTTTTT.

The CDR3 is CASSPPGSGGGTDTQYF. The CDR3, as DNA: TGTGCCAGCTCACCCCCGGGGAGCGGAGGGGGCACAGATACGCAGTATTTT. The genes are TRBV18 and TRBJ2-3, with a possible D match to TRBD2 (6 bases). Looked up from germline, CDR1 is KGHSH and CDR2 is LQKENI. The CDR3 length is 17 residues. Between the trimmed V and J ends, which lost 3 bases and 1 base, there was a span of 17 bases.

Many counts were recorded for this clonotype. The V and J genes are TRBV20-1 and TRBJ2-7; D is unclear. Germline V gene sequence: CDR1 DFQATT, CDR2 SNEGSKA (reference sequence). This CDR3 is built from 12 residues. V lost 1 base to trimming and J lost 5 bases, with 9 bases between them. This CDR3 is CSARVSTDEQYF. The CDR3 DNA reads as TGCAGTGCTAGAGTGAGTACGGACGAGCAGTACTTC.

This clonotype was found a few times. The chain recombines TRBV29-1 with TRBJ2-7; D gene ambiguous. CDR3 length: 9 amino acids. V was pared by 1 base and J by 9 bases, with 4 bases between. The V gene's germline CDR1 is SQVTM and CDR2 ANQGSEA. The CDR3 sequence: CSVEGAQYF. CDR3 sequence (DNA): TGCAGCGTTGAAGGTGCGCAGTACTTC.